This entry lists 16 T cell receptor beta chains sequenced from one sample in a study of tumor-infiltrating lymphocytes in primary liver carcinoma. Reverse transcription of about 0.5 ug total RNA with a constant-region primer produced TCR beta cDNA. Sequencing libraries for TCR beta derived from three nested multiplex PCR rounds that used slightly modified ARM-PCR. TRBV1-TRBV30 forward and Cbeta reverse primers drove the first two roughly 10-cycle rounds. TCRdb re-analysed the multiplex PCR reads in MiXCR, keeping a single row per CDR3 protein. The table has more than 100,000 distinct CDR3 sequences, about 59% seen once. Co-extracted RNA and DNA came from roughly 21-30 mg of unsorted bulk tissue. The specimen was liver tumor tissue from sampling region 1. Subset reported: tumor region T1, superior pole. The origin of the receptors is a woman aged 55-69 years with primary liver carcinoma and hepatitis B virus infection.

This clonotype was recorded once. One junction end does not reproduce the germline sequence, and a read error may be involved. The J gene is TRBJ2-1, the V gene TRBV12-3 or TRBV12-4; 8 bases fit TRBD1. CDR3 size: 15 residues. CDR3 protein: CASSKTGVRSNELFF. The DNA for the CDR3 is TGTGCCAGCAGCAAGACAGGGGTCAGGAGCAATGAGCTGTTCTTC.

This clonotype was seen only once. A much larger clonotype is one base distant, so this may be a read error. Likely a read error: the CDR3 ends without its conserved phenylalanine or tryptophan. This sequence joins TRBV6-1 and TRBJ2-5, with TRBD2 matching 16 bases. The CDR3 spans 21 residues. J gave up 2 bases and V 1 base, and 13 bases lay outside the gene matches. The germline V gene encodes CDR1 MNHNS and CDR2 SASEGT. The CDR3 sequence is CASSEVKWGLAGGPLQETQYS. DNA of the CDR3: TGTGCCAGCAGTGAAGTCAAATGGGGACTAGCGGGAGGGCCGTTGCAAGAGACCCAGTACTCC.

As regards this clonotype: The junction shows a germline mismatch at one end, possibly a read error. The CDR3 reads CASSLVVNSGANILTF. In nucleotides, the CDR3 is TGCGCCAGCAGCTTGGTGGTCAATTCTGGGGCCAACATCCTGACTTTC. The chain recombines TRBV5-1 with TRBJ2-6; tentatively, D is TRBD1 (5 bases). CDR3 length: 16 residues. CDR1 and CDR2 from the germline V gene are SGHRS and YFSETQ.

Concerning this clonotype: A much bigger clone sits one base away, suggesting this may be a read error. The CDR3 bases are TGTGTCAGCGGGGACAGGGCGAATGAGCAGTTCTTC. Amino acids: CVSGDRANEQFF. The chain joins TRBV6-1 to TRBJ2-1, with TRBD1 matching 9 bases. Germline loops: CDR1 MNHNS, CDR2 SASEGT. This CDR3 contains 12 residues.

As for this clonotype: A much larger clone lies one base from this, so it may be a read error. The CDR3 protein is CASGQDPVSGANVLTF. CDR3 nucleotides: TGTGCCAGCGGCCAAGATCCGGTTTCCGGGGCCAACGTCCTGACTTTC. The rearrangement links TRBV4-2 to TRBJ2-6; no definite D call. This CDR3 spans 16 amino acids. In germline, CDR1 is LGHNA, CDR2 YNFKEQ.

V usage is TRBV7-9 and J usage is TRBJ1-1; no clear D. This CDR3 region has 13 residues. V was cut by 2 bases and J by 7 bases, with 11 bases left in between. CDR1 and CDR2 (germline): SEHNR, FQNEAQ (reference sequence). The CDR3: CASSLWGSIEAFF. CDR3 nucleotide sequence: TGTGCCAGCAGCTTATGGGGTAGCATTGAAGCTTTCTTT. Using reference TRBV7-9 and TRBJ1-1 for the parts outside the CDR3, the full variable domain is DTGVSQNPRHKITKRGQNVTFRCDPISEHNRLYWYRQTLGQGPEFLTYFQNEAQLEKSRLLSDRFSAERPKGSFSTLEIQRTEQGDSAMYLCASSLWGSIEAFFGQGTRLTVV.

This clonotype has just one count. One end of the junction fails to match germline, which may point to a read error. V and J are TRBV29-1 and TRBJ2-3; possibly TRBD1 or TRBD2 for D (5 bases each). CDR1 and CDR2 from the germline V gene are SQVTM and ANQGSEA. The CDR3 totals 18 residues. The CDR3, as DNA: TGCGGCGTTGAAACGTTGGGCAGAGTGGGGGTTAGCACAGATACGCAGTATTTT. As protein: CGVETLGRVGVSTDTQYF.

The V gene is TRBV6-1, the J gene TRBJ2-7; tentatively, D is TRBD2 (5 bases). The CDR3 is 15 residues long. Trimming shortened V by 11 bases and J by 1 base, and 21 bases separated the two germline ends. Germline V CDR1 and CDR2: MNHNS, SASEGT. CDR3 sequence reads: CACSFEPSGSYEQYF. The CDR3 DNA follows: TGTGCCTGCTCTTTCGAGCCCTCGGGGTCCTACGAGCAGTACTTC.

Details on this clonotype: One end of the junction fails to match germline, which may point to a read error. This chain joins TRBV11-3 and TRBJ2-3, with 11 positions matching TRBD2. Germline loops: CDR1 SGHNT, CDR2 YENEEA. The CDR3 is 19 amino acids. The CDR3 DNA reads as TGCGCCAGCGGCCCCGGGACTAGCGGATTAACATTCCAACGAGATACGCAGTATTTT. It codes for CASGPGTSGLTFQRDTQYF.

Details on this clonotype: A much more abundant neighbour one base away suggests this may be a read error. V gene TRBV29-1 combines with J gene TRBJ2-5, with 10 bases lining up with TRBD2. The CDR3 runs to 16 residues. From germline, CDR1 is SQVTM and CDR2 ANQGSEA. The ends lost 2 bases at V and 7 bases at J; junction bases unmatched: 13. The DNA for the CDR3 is TGCAGCGTTGAATCTGGGACTAGCGCCCTCCCGGGGACCCAGTACTTC. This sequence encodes CSVESGTSALPGTQYF.

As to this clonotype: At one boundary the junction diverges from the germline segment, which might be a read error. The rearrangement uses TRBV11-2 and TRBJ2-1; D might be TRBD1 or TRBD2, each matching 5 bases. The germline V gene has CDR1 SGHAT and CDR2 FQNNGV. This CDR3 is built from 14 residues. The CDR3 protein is CANSLDGDHNEQFF. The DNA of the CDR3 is TGTGCCAACAGCTTAGATGGGGACCACAATGAGCAGTTCTTC.

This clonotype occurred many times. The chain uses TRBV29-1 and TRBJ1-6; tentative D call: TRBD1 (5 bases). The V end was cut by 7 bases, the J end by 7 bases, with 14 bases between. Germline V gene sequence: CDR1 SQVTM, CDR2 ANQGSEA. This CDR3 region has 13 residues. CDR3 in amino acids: CSAGHGGNSPLHF. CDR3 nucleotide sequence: TGCAGCGCCGGACATGGTGGGAATTCACCCCTCCACTTT.

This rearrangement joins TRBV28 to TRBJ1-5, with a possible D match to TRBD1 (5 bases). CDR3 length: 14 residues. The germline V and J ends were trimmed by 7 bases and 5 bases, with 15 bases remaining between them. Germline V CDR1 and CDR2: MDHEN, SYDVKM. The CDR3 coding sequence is TGTGCCAGCACCCCGGGGGGTGACTATCAGCCCCAGCATTTT. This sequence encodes CASTPGGDYQPQHF.

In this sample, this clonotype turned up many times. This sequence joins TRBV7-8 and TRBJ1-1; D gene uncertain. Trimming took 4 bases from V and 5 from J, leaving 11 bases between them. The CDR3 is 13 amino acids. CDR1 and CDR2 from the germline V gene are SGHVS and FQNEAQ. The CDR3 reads CASSWKGVTEAFF. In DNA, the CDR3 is TGTGCCAGCAGCTGGAAGGGCGTAACTGAAGCTTTCTTT.

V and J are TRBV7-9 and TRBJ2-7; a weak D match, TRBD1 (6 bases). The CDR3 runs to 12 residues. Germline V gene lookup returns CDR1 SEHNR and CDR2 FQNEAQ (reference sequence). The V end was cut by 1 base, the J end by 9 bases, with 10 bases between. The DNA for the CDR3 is TGTGCCAGCAGCTTAGAACAGGGTAGGCAGTACTTC. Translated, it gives CASSLEQGRQYF. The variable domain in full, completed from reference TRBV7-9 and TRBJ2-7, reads DTGVSQNPRHKITKRGQNVTFRCDPISEHNRLYWYRQTLGQGPEFLTYFQNEAQLEKSRLLSDRFSAERPKGSFSTLEIQRTEQGDSAMYLCASSLEQGRQYFGPGTRLTVT.

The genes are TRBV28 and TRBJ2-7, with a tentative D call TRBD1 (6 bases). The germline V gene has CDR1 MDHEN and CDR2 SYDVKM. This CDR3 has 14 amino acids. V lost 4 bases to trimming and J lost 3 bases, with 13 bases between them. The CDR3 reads CASSSPGQLYEQYF. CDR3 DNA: TGTGCCAGCAGTTCACCCGGACAGCTCTACGAGCAGTACTTC.